This section outlines one TCR beta chain sequence together with its context. CD4+ cells underwent separation, giving CD45RA+ naive and CD45RA-negative memory subsets. This CDR3 spans 19 amino acids. The germline V gene has CDR1 SNHLY and CDR2 FYNNEI. V was pared by 5 bases and J by 3 bases, with 26 bases between. The data were taken from a study of shared clonotypes between healthy human individuals. Measured with immunoSEQ multiplex PCR; TCRdb has only the in-frame clones, and not every one. The table has 2 million to 3 million clones, more than 85% seen once. V usage is TRBV2 and J usage is TRBJ2-1; TRBD1 is a possible D gene (6 bases). This receptor was taken from a young man in good health. Some clones in this sample may be carry-over from other donors' samples. What was sequenced was naive CD4+ T cells from PBMCs. As to subset: CD45RA+ positively selected. The CDR3 loop is CASSYAGLHRDGNYNEQFF. The CDR3 DNA is TGTGCCAGCAGTTATGCCGGGCTACACAGGGACGGGAACTACAATGAGCAGTTCTTC.